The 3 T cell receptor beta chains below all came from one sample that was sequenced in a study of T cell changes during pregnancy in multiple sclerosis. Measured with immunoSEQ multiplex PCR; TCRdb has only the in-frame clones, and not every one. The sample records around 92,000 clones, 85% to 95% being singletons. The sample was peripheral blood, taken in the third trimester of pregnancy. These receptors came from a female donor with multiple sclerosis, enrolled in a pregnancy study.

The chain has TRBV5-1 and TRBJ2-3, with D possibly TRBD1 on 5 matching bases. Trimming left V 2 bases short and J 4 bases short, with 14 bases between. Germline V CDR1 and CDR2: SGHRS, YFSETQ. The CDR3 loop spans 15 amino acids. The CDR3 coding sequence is TGCGCCAGCAGCTTCAGGGTACTTTCCGCAGATACGCAGTATTTT. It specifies CASSFRVLSADTQYF.

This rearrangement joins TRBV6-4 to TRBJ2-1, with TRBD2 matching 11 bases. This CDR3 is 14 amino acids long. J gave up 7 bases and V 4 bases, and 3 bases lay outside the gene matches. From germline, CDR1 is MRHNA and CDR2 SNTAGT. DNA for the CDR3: TGTGCCAGCAGTGTAGCGGGAGGGAGGAATGAGCAGTTCTTC. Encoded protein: CASSVAGGRNEQFF.

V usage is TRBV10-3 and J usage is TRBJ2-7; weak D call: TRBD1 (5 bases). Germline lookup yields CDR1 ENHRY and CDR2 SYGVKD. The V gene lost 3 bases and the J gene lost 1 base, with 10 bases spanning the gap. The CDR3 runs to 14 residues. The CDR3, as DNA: TGTGCCATCAGTGATCTTGACAGATCCTACGAGCAGTACTTC. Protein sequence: CAISDLDRSYEQYF.